The T cell receptor (beta chain) described here comes from a study of lymphopenia after photon versus proton radiotherapy. Whole-study findings and limits: Oligoclonal CD8+ Temra expansion after nadir drove photon patients' diversity drop. Only patients who died were analyzed for survival; proton advantage is unproven. Larger post-nadir TCR diversity loss correlated inversely with survival in deceased patients. Proton therapy kept repertoires fairly stable, unlike photons, which gained effector/memory cells.

TCRdb's table, derived via immunoSEQ multiplex PCR, lists solely in-frame clones and lacks some. This sample yields approximately 71,000 clones, of which roughly 90% are seen a single time; approximately 2.9% belongs to the top ten. Germline lookup yields CDR1 PRHDT and CDR2 FYEKMQ (reference sequence). The CDR3 length is 14 residues. V lost 2 bases, J lost 4 bases, and 11 bases lay in between. Concerning this clone itself: Its antigen remains unknown.

The specimen comprised peripheral blood, sampled from a patient treated with photon-based radiotherapy. The receptor's source is a woman in her 70s with pancreatic cancer. The chain carries TRBV13 and TRBJ1-2, with D perhaps TRBD1 (5 bases). CDR3 protein: CASSLWGGAYGYTF. The CDR3 nucleotides are TGTGCCAGCAGCTTATGGGGGGGTGCCTATGGCTACACCTTC.